This T cell receptor (beta chain) was retrieved from a study of identical twins. This clonotype was seen only a few times. A universal primer site arose from template switching, and cDNA bore unique molecular identifiers. A single record per CDR3 protein comes from TCRdb applying MiXCR to the 5' RACE reads. The table lists 500,000 to 600,000 distinct CDR3 sequences, less than 25% of them singletons. With V trimmed by 2 bases and J by 6 bases, 6 bases remained unmatched. Looked up from germline, CDR1 is LGHNA and CDR2 is YSLEER. The CDR3 spans 15 residues. The same specimen was also included in a second study, on T cells expressing NK-cell markers. This second study notes: NKG2C+ dominant clonotype frequencies in 5 or 6 donors were 1.0-7.0% of CD8+ T cells.

The TCR originated in a woman aged 18-29 years in good health. The chain couples TRBV4-3 to TRBJ2-2; 7 positions match TRBD1. The material sequenced was CD4+ T cells sorted from blood. The DNA of the CDR3 is TGCGCCAGCAGCCAACGACAGGGCTTGCCCGGGGAGCTGTTTTTT. Translating gives CASSQRQGLPGELFF.